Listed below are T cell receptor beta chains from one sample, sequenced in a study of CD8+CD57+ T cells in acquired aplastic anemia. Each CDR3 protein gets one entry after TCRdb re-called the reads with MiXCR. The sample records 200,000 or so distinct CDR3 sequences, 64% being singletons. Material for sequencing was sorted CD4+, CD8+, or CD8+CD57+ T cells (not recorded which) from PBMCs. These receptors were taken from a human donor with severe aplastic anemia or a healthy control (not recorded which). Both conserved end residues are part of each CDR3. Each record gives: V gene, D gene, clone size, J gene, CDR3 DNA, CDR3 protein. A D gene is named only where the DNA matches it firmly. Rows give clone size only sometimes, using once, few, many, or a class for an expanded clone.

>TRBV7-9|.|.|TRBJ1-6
TGCGCCAGCAGCTTGGGGGACGGGAATTCACCCCTCCACTTT
CASSLGDGNSPLHF
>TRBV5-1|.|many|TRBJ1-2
TGCGCCAGCTGGGGACCACAGGTTTTGGACTATGGCTACACCTTC
CASWGPQVLDYGYTF
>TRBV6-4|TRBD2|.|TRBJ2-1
TGTGCCAGCAGTGACTCTGCTAGCGGGTACAATGAGCAGTTCTTC
CASSDSASGYNEQFF
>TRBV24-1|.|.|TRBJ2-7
TGTGCCACCAGTGATTCCCGGGGCAGAACCTACGAGCAGTACTTC
CATSDSRGRTYEQYF
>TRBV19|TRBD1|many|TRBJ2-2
TGTGCCAGTAGGAGGACAGGGGGTTTCCTAACCGAGAACACCGGGGAGCTGTTTTTT
CASRRTGGFLTENTGELFF
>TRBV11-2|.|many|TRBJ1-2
TGTGCCAGCAGCTTCAGTATGGGGGACTATGGCTACACCTTC
CASSFSMGDYGYTF
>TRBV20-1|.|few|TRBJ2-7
TGCAGTGCTAGAGATGGGCAGCTCTACGAGCAGTACTTC
CSARDGQLYEQYF
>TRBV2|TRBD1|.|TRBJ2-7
TGTGCCAGCAAACACAGGGGTAGTTACGAGCAGTACTTC
CASKHRGSYEQYF
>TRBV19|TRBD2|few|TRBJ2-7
TGTGCCAGTAGTATAGATCGACGGGGAGGGGCCGTGCAGTACTTC
CASSIDRRGGAVQYF
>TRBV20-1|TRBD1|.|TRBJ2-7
TGCAGTGCTCTAAACCGGGACAGAGGGTACGAGCAGTACTTC
CSALNRDRGYEQYF
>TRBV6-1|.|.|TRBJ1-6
TGTGCCAGCAGTTACTCATCCGGGAATTCACCCCTCCACTTT
CASSYSSGNSPLHF
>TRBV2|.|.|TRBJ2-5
TGTGCCAGCAGGCTTGGGGGCGCAGGGGAGACCCAGTACTTC
CASRLGGAGETQYF
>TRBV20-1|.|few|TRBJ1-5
TGCAGTGCTAGACAACAGGAGGGGAGGAATCAGCCCCAGCATTTT
CSARQQEGRNQPQHF
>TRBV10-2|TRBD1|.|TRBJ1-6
TGCGCCAGTCGACAGGGCTATAATTCACCCCTCCACTTT
CASRQGYNSPLHF
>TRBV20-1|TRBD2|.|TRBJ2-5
TGCAGTGCTAGATCCTCCACGGGACTAGTAGAGACCCAGTACTTC
CSARSSTGLVETQYF
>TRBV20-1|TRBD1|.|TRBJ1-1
TGCAGTGCTAGAGGGACAGGGGTGAACACTGAAGCTTTCTTT
CSARGTGVNTEAFF
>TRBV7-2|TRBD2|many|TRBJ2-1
TGTGCCAGCAGCTTAATAGCGGGGGGGTTAAGCGATGAGCAGTTCTTC
CASSLIAGGLSDEQFF
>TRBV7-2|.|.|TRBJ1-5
TGTGCCAGCACCTTAGGGGGTGAGCCCCAGCATTTT
CASTLGGEPQHF
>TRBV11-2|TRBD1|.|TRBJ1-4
TGTACCGGCAGCTTCCGGACAGGGGGAAGTGAAAAACTGTTTTTT
CTGSFRTGGSEKLFF
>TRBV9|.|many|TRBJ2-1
TGTGCCAGCAGCCCTGCAATGGGGGGTGAGCAGTTCTTC
CASSPAMGGEQFF
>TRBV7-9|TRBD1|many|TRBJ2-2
TGTGCCAGCAGCCCGTTCGACAGGGGGAACACCGGGGAGCTGTTTTTT
CASSPFDRGNTGELFF
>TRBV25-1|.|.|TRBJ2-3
TGTGCCAGCAGTGAGTGGGTTAGCGGCACAGATACGCAGTATTTT
CASSEWVSGTDTQYF
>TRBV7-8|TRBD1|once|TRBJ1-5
TGTGCCAGCAGCTTAGGGGCCAGGGGGCCGAGCAATCAGCCCCAGCATTTT
CASSLGARGPSNQPQHF
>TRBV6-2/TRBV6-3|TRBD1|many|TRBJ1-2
TGTGCCAGCGGGGACAGGGAAACTCCCTATGGCTACACCTTC
CASGDRETPYGYTF
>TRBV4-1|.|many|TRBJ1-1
TGCGCCAGCAGCCACGCTACAGGGACCGCTGAAGCTTTCTTT
CASSHATGTAEAFF
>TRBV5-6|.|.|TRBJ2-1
TGTGCCAGCAGCTTGCAGGGGATGTATGAGCAGTTCTTC
CASSLQGMYEQFF
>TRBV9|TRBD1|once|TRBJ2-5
TGTGCCAGCAGCGTAGTTGCAGGGGGCGGTGAGACCCAGTACTTC
CASSVVAGGGETQYF
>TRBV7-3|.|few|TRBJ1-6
TGTGCCAGCAGCTTAGACTGGCAGGGTGTTAATTCACCCCTCCACTTT
CASSLDWQGVNSPLHF
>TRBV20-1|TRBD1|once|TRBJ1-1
TGCAGTGCCACGAGCCACAGGGGTAGTGAAGCTTTCTTT
CSATSHRGSEAFF
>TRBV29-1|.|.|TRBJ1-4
TGCAGCGTTAGTAGGCTAACTAATGAAAAACTGTTTTTT
CSVSRLTNEKLFF
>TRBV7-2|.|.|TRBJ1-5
TGTGCCAGCAGCTTAGCGGGGAACGGTCAGCCCCAGCATTTT
CASSLAGNGQPQHF
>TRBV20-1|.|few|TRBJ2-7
TGCAGTGCTAGAGGTTCCTTGGCGGGGGACAACAGGCTACAGTACTTC
CSARGSLAGDNRLQYF
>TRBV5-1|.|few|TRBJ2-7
TGCGCCAGCAGCTTGGGTGGGAGAGAGCAGTACTTC
CASSLGGREQYF
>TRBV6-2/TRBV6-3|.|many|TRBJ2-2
TGTGCCAGCAGTTACGGGCAGGGCGCGAACACCGGGGAGCTGTTTTTT
CASSYGQGANTGELFF
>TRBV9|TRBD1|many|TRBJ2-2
TGTGCCAGCAGCGTCGACAGGGAAAGAATGGGAACCGGGGAGCTGTTTTTT
CASSVDRERMGTGELFF
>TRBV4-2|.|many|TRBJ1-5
TGTGCCAGCAGCCAAGTTGTTGATCAGCCCCAGCATTTT
CASSQVVDQPQHF
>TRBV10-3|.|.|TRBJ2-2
TGTGCCATCCCGAAGCGGATCGCGAACACCGGGGAGCTGTTTTTT
CAIPKRIANTGELFF
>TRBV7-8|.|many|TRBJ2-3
TGTGCCAGCAGCTTAGTAGATACGCAGTATTTT
CASSLVDTQYF
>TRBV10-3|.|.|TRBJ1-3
TGTGCCACCCAGGGGAACGAAAACACCATATATTTT
CATQGNENTIYF
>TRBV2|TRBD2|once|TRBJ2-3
TGTGCCAGCAGCTGGGGAACTAGCGGGGGGGACGATGCCCAGTATTTT
CASSWGTSGGDDAQYF
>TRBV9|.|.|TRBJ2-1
TGTGCCAGCAGCGTAAAACTAGCTGACAATGAGCAGTTCTTC
CASSVKLADNEQFF
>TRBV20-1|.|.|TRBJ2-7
TGCGGTGCTAGTGGGACCATTCAGGGAGGCTACGAGCAGTACTTC
CGASGTIQGGYEQYF
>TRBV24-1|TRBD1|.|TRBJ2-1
TGTGCCACCAGTGATGGGGACAGGGGCTCCTACAATGAGCAGTTCTTC
CATSDGDRGSYNEQFF
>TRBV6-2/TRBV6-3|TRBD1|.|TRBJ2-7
TGTGCCAGCAGTTACGACAGGGGGGGCTACGAGCAGTACTTC
CASSYDRGGYEQYF
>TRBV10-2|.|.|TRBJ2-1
TGCGCCAGCAGTGGCGGGTTTGGTGAGCAGTTCTTC
CASSGGFGEQFF
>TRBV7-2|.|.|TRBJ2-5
TGTGCCAGCAGCCTCAGGAGGGGGAAAGAGACCCAGTACTTC
CASSLRRGKETQYF
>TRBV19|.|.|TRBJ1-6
TGCGCCAGTAGTATAGAAGGGGTGAGCTCACCCCTCCACTTT
CASSIEGVSSPLHF
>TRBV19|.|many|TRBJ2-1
TGTGCCAGTAGTTGGGAGCGGAGCTCCTACAATGAGCAGTTCTTC
CASSWERSSYNEQFF
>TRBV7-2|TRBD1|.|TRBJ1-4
TGTGCCAGCAGCTCGCACAGGGGGATGCGAGAAAAACTGTTTTTT
CASSSHRGMREKLFF
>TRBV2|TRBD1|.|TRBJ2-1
TGTGCCAGCAGTGAGAACAGGGGGCAATCCGGGAGGCCCTACAATGAGCAGTTCTTC
CASSENRGQSGRPYNEQFF
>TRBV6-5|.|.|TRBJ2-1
TGTGCCACCCTTTCGTGGAACTACAATGAGCAGTTCTTC
CATLSWNYNEQFF
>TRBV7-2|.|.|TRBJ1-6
TGTGCCAGCAGTTGGGGCCTGAATTCACCCCTCCACTTT
CASSWGLNSPLHF
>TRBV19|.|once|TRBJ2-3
TGTGCCAGTAGTATAGCAGGAAATGGGAACACAGATACGCAGTATTTT
CASSIAGNGNTDTQYF
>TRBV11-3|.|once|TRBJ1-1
TGTGCCAGCAGTGATTGGGGGCGCAAGGCTTTCTTT
CASSDWGRKAFF
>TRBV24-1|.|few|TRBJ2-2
TGTGCCACCCGGGAAACGGGGCTGGACACCGGGGAGCTGTTTTTT
CATRETGLDTGELFF